A single sample gave rise to the 6 T cell receptor beta chains below, sequenced in a study of technical replicates of blood from a few donors. Clones were sequenced by immunoSEQ multiplex PCR, and TCRdb holds only the in-frame ones, with some missing. The sample comprises 60,000 or so clones, more than 95% of which are singletons, and over 0.15% rests with the top ten. The sequenced sample consisted of T cells isolated from PBMCs. Receptors originate from a human donor in good health.

The genes are TRBV4-1 and TRBJ2-2; 7 positions agree with TRBD1. The CDR3 spans 16 residues. V dropped 6 bases and J dropped 0; count of bases not matched to a gene: 7. From germline, CDR1 is MGHRA and CDR2 YSYEKL. The CDR3 here is CASSRTGLTNTGELFF. CDR3 bases: TGCGCCAGCAGTCGGACAGGCCTAACGAACACCGGGGAGCTGTTTTTT.

CDR3 bases: TGTGCCAGCAGTTTAGGGGGACAGGGGGAGACCCAGTACTTC. Encoded protein: CASSLGGQGETQYF. V and J are TRBV27 and TRBJ2-5; the match to TRBD1 covers 10 bases. The CDR3 is made up of 14 amino acids. The V and J ends lost 2 bases and 5 bases, in that order; junction bases with no gene match: 2. From germline, CDR1 is MNHEY and CDR2 SMNVEV (reference sequence).

The chain is built from TRBV4-2 and TRBJ1-2; D call uncertain. V lost 0 bases and J lost 3, with 8 bases in between. The CDR3 contains 14 residues. Germline loops: CDR1 LGHNA, CDR2 YNFKEQ. This CDR3 is CASSQDLAYYGYTF. CDR3 coding DNA: TGTGCCAGCAGCCAAGATCTAGCCTACTATGGCTACACCTTC.

J is TRBJ2-2 and V is TRBV5-1; D gene uncertain. Trimming shortened V by 6 bases and J by 0 bases, and 6 bases separated the two germline ends. The CDR3 has 13 residues. Germline V gene data show CDR1 as SGHRS and CDR2 as YFSETQ. The CDR3 bases are TGCGCCAGCAATCCAACGAACACCGGGGAGCTGTTTTTT. It encodes CASNPTNTGELFF.

V is TRBV2 and J is TRBJ2-5; maybe TRBD2 (6 bases). Per the germline V gene, CDR1 is SNHLY and CDR2 is FYNNEI. The CDR3 spans 12 residues. Trimming left V 5 bases short and J 2 bases short, with 6 bases between. In DNA form, the CDR3 reads TGTGCCAGCAGTCTAGCGCAAGAGACCCAGTACTTC. Amino acid sequence: CASSLAQETQYF.

The rearrangement joins TRBV28 to TRBJ2-5; tentative D call: TRBD2 (6 bases). Trimming cost V 5 bases and J 2 bases, with 39 bases left between them. This CDR3 spans 23 amino acids. The germline V gene encodes CDR1 MDHEN and CDR2 SYDVKM. CDR3: CASSIPGLHFGKQSRERQETQYF. The DNA for the CDR3 is TGTGCCAGCAGTATCCCGGGATTGCATTTCGGAAAACAATCTCGGGAGAGACAAGAGACCCAGTACTTC. Combining the CDR3 with reference TRBV28 and TRBJ2-5 gives the whole variable domain DVKVTQSSRYLVKRTGEKVFLECVQDMDHENMFWYRQDPGLGLRLIYFSYDVKMKEKGDIPEGYSVSREKKERFSLILESASTNQTSMYLCASSIPGLHFGKQSRERQETQYFGPGTRLLVL.